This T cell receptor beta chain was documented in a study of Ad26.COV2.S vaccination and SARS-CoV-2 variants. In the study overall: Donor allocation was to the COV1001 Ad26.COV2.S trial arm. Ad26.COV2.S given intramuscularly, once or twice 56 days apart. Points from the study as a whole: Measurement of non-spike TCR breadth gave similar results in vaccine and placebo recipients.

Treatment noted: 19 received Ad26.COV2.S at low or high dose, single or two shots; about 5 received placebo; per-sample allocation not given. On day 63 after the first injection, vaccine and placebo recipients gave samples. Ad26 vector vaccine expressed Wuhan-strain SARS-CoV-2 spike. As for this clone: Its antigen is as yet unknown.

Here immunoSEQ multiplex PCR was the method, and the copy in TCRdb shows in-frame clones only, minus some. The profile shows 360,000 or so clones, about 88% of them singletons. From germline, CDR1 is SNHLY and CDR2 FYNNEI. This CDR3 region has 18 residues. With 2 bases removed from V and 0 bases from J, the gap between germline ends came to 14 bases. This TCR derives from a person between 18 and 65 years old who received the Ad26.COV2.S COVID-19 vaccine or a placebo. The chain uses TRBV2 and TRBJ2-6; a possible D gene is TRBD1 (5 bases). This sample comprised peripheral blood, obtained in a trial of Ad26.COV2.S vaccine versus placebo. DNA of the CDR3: TGTGCCAGCAGTGAAAGGGGCAGGCAAATCTCTGGGGCCAACGTCCTGACTTTC. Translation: CASSERGRQISGANVLTF.